One and the same sample provided the 9 T cell receptor beta chains below, sequenced in a study of identical twins. MiXCR, applied by TCRdb to the 5' RACE reads, yields one record per CDR3 protein. The repertoire holds hundreds of thousands of distinct CDR3 sequences, with less than 10% as singletons. These data also formed part of another study, on yellow fever vaccine responses in identical twins.

The sequenced material came from PBMCs. These receptors came from a woman between 18 and 29 years old in good health.

This chain links TRBV4-2 with TRBJ2-1; a possible D gene is TRBD1 (6 bases). The CDR3 runs 15 residues. Between the trimmed V and J ends, which lost 2 bases and 7 bases, there was a span of 15 bases. The germline gives CDR1 LGHNA, CDR2 YNFKEQ. The CDR3 reads CASSQTGTPKNEQFF. CDR3 coding DNA: TGTGCCAGCAGCCAAACCGGGACACCGAAAAATGAGCAGTTCTTC.

The chain has TRBV14 and TRBJ2-3; TRBD2 matches 7 bases. CDR3 length: 14 amino acids. V trimming: 1 base; J trimming: 7 bases; junction bases outside the gene matches: 5. Germline V gene lookup returns CDR1 SGHDN and CDR2 FVKESK. This CDR3 reads CASSQGGGLNTQYF. DNA of the CDR3: TGTGCCAGCAGCCAAGGGGGAGGGCTAAATACGCAGTATTTT.

The rearrangement links TRBV7-9 to TRBJ2-1; D remains ambiguous. Germline V gene data show CDR1 as SEHNR and CDR2 as FQNEAQ (reference sequence). V was shortened by 4 bases and J by 8 bases, with 12 bases between the two germline ends. This CDR3 contains 13 residues. The CDR3 DNA reads TGTGCCAGCAGCTCTAGGAACTGGTATGAGCAGTTCTTC. It is translated as CASSSRNWYEQFF.

This clonotype was seen only a few times. The CDR3 nucleotides read TGTGCCAGCTCCCATAGCGTCGGGAGACAGGGAGAACGCTCCTACAATGAGCAGTTCTTC. This translates into CASSHSVGRQGERSYNEQFF. The chain carries TRBV27 and TRBJ2-1; possible D gene TRBD1, 7 bases. The CDR3 length is 20 residues. CDR1 and CDR2 (germline): MNHEY, SMNVEV (reference sequence). Trimming took off 8 bases at V and 0 bases at J, with 29 bases between the two ends.

This chain joins TRBV30 and TRBJ1-2; D is ambiguous. The CDR3 length is 11 residues. Trimming pared 3 bases from V and 8 bases from J, leaving 10 bases between. Germline CDR1 and CDR2: GTSNPN and SVGIG (reference sequence). The CDR3: CAWRDVGGYTF. CDR3 nucleotide sequence: TGTGCCTGGAGGGACGTTGGCGGCTACACCTTC. Complete variable domain (other parts from reference TRBV30 and TRBJ1-2): SQTIHQWPATLVQPVGSPLSLECTVEGTSNPNLYWYRQAAGRGLQLLFYSVGIGQISSEVPQNLSASRPQDRQFILSSKKLLLSDSGFYLCAWRDVGGYTFGSGTRLTVV.

This clonotype was observed at least ten times. The rearrangement links TRBV12-3 or TRBV12-4 to TRBJ1-2, with D hard to call. CDR3 length equals 11 residues. With 6 bases removed from V and 7 bases from J, the gap between germline ends came to 9 bases. For the CDR3, the DNA is TGTGCCAGCAGGGAGACCGCTGGCTACACCTTC. Translation: CASRETAGYTF.

This clonotype came up many times. CDR3 sequence reads: CASSFSAGQLNQPQHF. CDR3 bases: TGTGCCAGCAGTTTTTCGGCGGGACAGCTGAATCAGCCCCAGCATTTT. V is TRBV12-3 or TRBV12-4 and J is TRBJ1-5; 7 bases fit TRBD1. The CDR3 contains 16 residues. V shed 3 bases, J shed 4 bases, and the junction held 9 bases outside the gene matches.

The rearrangement uses TRBV7-9 and TRBJ2-3, with a possible D match to TRBD1 (5 bases). V shed 2 bases and J shed 3 bases, with 15 bases lying between them. Germline CDR1 is SEHNR and CDR2 is FQNEAQ (reference sequence). This CDR3 is built from 16 residues. The CDR3 protein is CASSLHGQGRTDTQYF. CDR3 sequence (DNA): TGTGCCAGCAGCTTACATGGCCAGGGTAGAACAGATACGCAGTATTTT.

Only a few counts were recorded for this clonotype. The genes are TRBV6-1 and TRBJ1-1; D is undetermined. V shed 0 bases and J shed 5 bases, with 7 bases lying between them. The CDR3 is 13 residues long. In germline, CDR1 is MNHNS, CDR2 SASEGT. The CDR3 here is CASSEAPGTEAFF. CDR3 nucleotide sequence: TGTGCCAGCAGTGAAGCTCCAGGAACTGAAGCTTTCTTT.